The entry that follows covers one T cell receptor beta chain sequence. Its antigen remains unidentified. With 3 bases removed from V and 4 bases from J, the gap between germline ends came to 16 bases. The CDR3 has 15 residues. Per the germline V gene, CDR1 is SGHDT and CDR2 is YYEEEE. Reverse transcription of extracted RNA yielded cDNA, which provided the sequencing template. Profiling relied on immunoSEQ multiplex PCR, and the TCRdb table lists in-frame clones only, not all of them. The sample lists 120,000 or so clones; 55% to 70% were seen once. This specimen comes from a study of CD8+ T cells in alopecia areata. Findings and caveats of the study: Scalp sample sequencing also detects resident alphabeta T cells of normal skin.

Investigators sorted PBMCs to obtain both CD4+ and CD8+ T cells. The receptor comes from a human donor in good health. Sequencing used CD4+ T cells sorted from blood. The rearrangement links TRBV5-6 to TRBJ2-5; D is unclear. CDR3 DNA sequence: TGTGCCAGCAGCTCCCCGACCTTATGGGGAGAGACCCAGTACTTC. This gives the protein CASSSPTLWGETQYF.